One sample yielded the 10 T cell receptor beta chains listed below, sequenced in a study of blood T cell repertoires in COVID-19. Method: immunoSEQ multiplex PCR; TCRdb's copy keeps in-frame clones and lacks some. The repertoire holds under 200,000 clones, with 85% to 90% as singletons. Sequencing was done on a sample of peripheral blood. The receptors shown here come from a man aged 18 to 30 with active or convalescent COVID-19.

The chain is built from TRBV28 and TRBJ1-2; TRBD1 might be the D (5 bases). Trimming took 6 bases from V and 0 from J, leaving 8 bases between them. The CDR3 length is 13 residues. Germline lookup yields CDR1 MDHEN and CDR2 SYDVKM. CDR3 coding DNA: TGTGCCAGCAGGGAAGGGGCTAACTATGGCTACACCTTC. Its protein is CASREGANYGYTF.

Here the CDR3 DNA reads TGCGCCAGCAGCCAAGTCGGGACAGACCCCTCCTACAATGAGCAGTTCTTC. Translating gives CASSQVGTDPSYNEQFF. The rearrangement links TRBV4-3 to TRBJ2-1; 7 bases agree with TRBD1. Germline V gives CDR1 LGHNA, CDR2 YSLEER. V lost 1 base to trimming and J lost 0 bases; unmatched junction nucleotides: 6. The CDR3 has 17 residues.

The chain has TRBV27 and TRBJ1-5; a possible D gene is TRBD1 (6 bases). The V gene lost 4 bases and the J gene lost 1 base, with 11 bases spanning the gap. Germline CDR1 and CDR2: MNHEY and SMNVEV (reference sequence). This CDR3 contains 15 residues. The CDR3 DNA sequence: TGTGCCAGCAGTTCCAGGGGACTAAGCAATCAGCCCCAGCATTTT. As protein: CASSSRGLSNQPQHF.

CDR3 nucleotides: TGTGCCAGCCGACCTAGGGAGACCGGGGAGCTGTTTTTT. It yields the protein CASRPRETGELFF. This chain links TRBV28 with TRBJ2-2, with D perhaps TRBD2 (5 bases). Germline CDR1 reads MDHEN; CDR2 reads SYDVKM. The ends were cut back, 8 bases at V and 5 bases at J, with 12 bases in the middle. This CDR3 contains 13 residues.

V and J are TRBV11-3 and TRBJ2-7; TRBD2 aligns across 12 bases. Germline assignment: CDR1 SGHNT and CDR2 YENEEA. The CDR3 runs to 13 residues. V lost 8 bases, J lost 2 bases, and 1 base stayed unmatched. In DNA, the CDR3 is TGTGCCAGCTGGACTAGCGGGACCTACGAGCAGTACTTC. Its translation: CASWTSGTYEQYF.

This clone was seen only once. The chain couples TRBV29-1 to TRBJ1-1; 7 positions agree with TRBD1. The length of the CDR3 is 13 residues. V lost 5 bases to trimming and J lost 4 bases; unmatched junction nucleotides: 7. Germline CDR1 and CDR2: SQVTM and ANQGSEA. The CDR3 reads CSVRTGESTEAFF. CDR3 DNA sequence: TGCAGCGTTCGAACAGGGGAGAGCACTGAAGCTTTCTTT. The complete variable domain, with remaining parts taken from reference TRBV29-1 and TRBJ1-1, reads SAVISQKPSRDICQRGTSLTIQCQVDSQVTMMFWYRQQPGQSLTLIATANQGSEATYESGFVIDKFPISRPNLTFSTLTVSNMSPEDSSIYLCSVRTGESTEAFFGQGTRLTVV.

This chain uses TRBV10-3 with TRBJ2-1; D gene ambiguous. V was clipped by 0 bases and J by 7 bases, with 13 bases between them. Germline CDR1 reads ENHRY; CDR2 reads SYGVKD. CDR3 length equals 15 residues. CDR3 amino acids: CAISESEPATNEQFF. Here the CDR3 DNA reads TGTGCCATCAGTGAGTCTGAGCCCGCAACTAATGAGCAGTTCTTC.

This clone showed up just a few times. The gene calls are TRBV10-3 and TRBJ1-6, with TRBD1 matching over 7 bases. The CDR3 totals 14 residues. V gave up 10 bases and J gave up 7 bases; unmatched junction bases: 10. Germline V gene lookup returns CDR1 ENHRY and CDR2 SYGVKD. The CDR3 spells CATVPGQANSPLHF. The CDR3 DNA follows: TGTGCCACCGTCCCCGGACAGGCGAATTCACCCCTCCACTTT.

The chain employs TRBV27 and TRBJ2-3, with 8 positions matching TRBD2. The germline V gene encodes CDR1 MNHEY and CDR2 SMNVEV (reference sequence). The junction had 17 bases not matched to a gene; V was cut back by 3 bases and J by 3 bases. The CDR3 contains 19 residues. CDR3 sequence: CASSFYKRTSWGFTDTQYF. CDR3 DNA: TGTGCCAGCAGTTTTTATAAAAGGACTAGCTGGGGATTTACAGATACGCAGTATTTT.

The genes are TRBV5-5 and TRBJ2-4; D is uncertain. The CDR3 runs 13 residues. Germline V gives CDR1 SGHKS, CDR2 YYEKEE (reference sequence). V lost 4 bases to trimming and J lost 7 bases, with 12 bases between them. The CDR3 sequence: CASSLAGQNIQYF. The CDR3 nucleotides read TGTGCCAGCAGCCTGGCTGGCCAGAACATTCAGTACTTC. The full variable domain, with the rest looked up from reference TRBV5-5 and TRBJ2-4, is DAGVTQSPTHLIKTRGQQVTLRCSPISGHKSVSWYQQVLGQGPQFIFQYYEKEERGRGNFPDRFSARQFPNYSSELNVNALLLGDSALYLCASSLAGQNIQYFGAGTRLSVL.